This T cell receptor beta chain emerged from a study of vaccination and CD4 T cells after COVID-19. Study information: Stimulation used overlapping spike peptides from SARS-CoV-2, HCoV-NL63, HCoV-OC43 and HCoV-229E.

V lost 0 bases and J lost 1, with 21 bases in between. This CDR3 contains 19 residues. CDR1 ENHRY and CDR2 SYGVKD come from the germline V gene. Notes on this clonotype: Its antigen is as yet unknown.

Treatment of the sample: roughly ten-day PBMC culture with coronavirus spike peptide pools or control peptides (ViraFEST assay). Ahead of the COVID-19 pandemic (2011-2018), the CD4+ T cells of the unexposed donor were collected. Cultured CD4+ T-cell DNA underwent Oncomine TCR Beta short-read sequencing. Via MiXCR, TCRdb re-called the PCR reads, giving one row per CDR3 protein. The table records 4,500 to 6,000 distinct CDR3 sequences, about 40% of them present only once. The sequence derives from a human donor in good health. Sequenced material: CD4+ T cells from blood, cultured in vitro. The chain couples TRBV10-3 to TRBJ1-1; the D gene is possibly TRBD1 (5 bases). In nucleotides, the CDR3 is TGTGCCATCAGTGAGTCTGTATTGTGGAGGGGAGAACGGAACACTGAAGCTTTCTTT. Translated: CAISESVLWRGERNTEAFF.